These 19 T cell receptor beta chains originate from one sample sequenced in a study of glioma-infiltrating T cells. Amplification of TCR alpha and beta CDR3 regions from RNA used iRepertoire nested multiplex PCR. TCRdb independently ran MiXCR on the multiplex PCR reads; one entry per CDR3 protein. The profile shows about 410,000 distinct CDR3 sequences, 41% of them singletons. The specimen sequenced was glioma tissue, nonneoplastic brain tissue, or PBMCs (not recorded which). The receptors were sampled from a human donor with low-grade glioma or glioblastoma, undergoing nonglioma brain surgery, or in good health (not recorded which).

Worth noting for this clonotype: At one end, the junction sequence differs from germline, possibly due to a read error. This chain connects TRBV4-2 to TRBJ2-2, with D perhaps TRBD2 (5 bases). CDR1 is LGHNA, CDR2 YNFKEQ, per germline. The length of the CDR3 is 15 residues. CDR3: CTSRHPGSHTGELFF. The CDR3 DNA is TGTACCAGCAGACATCCGGGATCCCACACCGGGGAGCTGTTTTTT.

Notes on this clonotype: Germline and junction disagree at one end, which may indicate a read error. The rearrangement links TRBV4-2 to TRBJ1-3; D remains ambiguous. Germline lookup yields CDR1 LGHNA and CDR2 YNFKEQ. This CDR3 contains 16 residues. CDR3 bases: TGTGCCAGCAGCCGAGATCCACACGGCGAGGGTAACACCATACATTTT. Translated: CASSRDPHGEGNTIHF.

The chain has TRBV29-1 and TRBJ2-3; 11 nucleotides align to TRBD1. The CDR3 sequence is 13 residues long. In germline, CDR1 is SQVTM, CDR2 ANQGSEA. The J segment lost 5 bases and the V segment lost 7 bases, leaving 5 bases of the junction unmatched. CDR3 in amino acids: CSGDRGIGDTQYF. The CDR3 coding sequence is TGCAGCGGGGACAGGGGGATCGGAGATACGCAGTATTTT.

In this sample, this clonotype turned up a few times. The genes are TRBV7-3 and TRBJ2-3; D may be TRBD1 or TRBD2 (5 bases each). The germline CDR1 and CDR2 sequences are SGHTA and FQGTGA. V lost 5 bases and J 0 bases, leaving 12 bases between the germline ends. This CDR3 is 15 amino acids long. CDR3 in amino acids: CASSPGTFSTDTQYF. The CDR3 bases are TGTGCCAGCAGCCCCGGGACCTTTAGCACAGATACGCAGTATTTT.

This clonotype was picked up many times. This chain uses TRBV20-1 with TRBJ2-3; D not resolved. The germline V and J ends were trimmed by 6 bases and 2 bases, with 12 bases remaining between them. CDR3 length equals 13 residues. Germline values: CDR1 DFQATT, CDR2 SNEGSKA (reference sequence). CDR3 bases: TGCAGTGCCCCCGGTGGAGCCACAGATACGCAGTATTTT. Protein sequence: CSAPGGATDTQYF.

This clonotype was counted only a few times. The rearrangement links TRBV28 to TRBJ2-2; no clear D gene. Looked up from germline, CDR1 is MDHEN and CDR2 is SYDVKM. Trimming removed 6 bases from V and 3 bases from J, with 2 bases in between. The CDR3 consists of 11 residues. The CDR3 bases are TGTGCCAGCAGCGACACCGGGGAGCTGTTTTTT. It specifies CASSDTGELFF.

This clonotype has ten or more counts. This rearrangement joins TRBV27 to TRBJ2-1, with TRBD2 matching over 11 bases. The CDR3 has 16 residues. The J segment lost 0 bases and the V segment lost 4 bases, leaving 2 bases of the junction unmatched. The V gene's germline CDR1 is MNHEY and CDR2 SMNVEV (reference sequence). The CDR3 region is CASSSGTSGSYNEQFF. The CDR3 bases are TGTGCCAGCAGTTCCGGGACTAGCGGCTCCTACAATGAGCAGTTCTTC.

The chain is built from TRBV29-1 and TRBJ2-1, with 8 bases lining up with TRBD2. This CDR3 has 15 amino acids. Germline assignment: CDR1 SQVTM and CDR2 ANQGSEA. The V segment lost 3 bases and the J segment 6 bases; nucleotides outside the gene matches: 10. The CDR3, as DNA: TGCAGCGTTGAGAGGGTCGGGAGGGTAGGCAATGAGCAGTTCTTC. It translates to CSVERVGRVGNEQFF.

The chain has TRBV20-1 and TRBJ2-1, with 9 bases that match TRBD2. Germline V CDR1 and CDR2: DFQATT, SNEGSKA (reference sequence). This CDR3 contains 15 residues. Germline trimming cut 6 bases from V and 6 bases from J; bases unmatched to any gene: 12. The CDR3 DNA reads TGCAGTGCGGTCCCACTAGCGGGTTTATCCAATGAGCAGTTCTTC. Its protein is CSAVPLAGLSNEQFF.

This clonotype came up a few times. The gene calls are TRBV7-2 and TRBJ1-1; TRBD1 matches at 8 bases. After removal of 5 bases from V and 3 bases from J, the junction contained 5 bases not matched to a gene. Germline V gives CDR1 SGHTA, CDR2 FQGNSA. This CDR3 has 14 amino acids. In DNA, the CDR3 is TGTGCCAGCAGCACAGGACAGGGAGACACTGAAGCTTTCTTT. It translates to CASSTGQGDTEAFF.

This clonotype was seen a few times. This chain joins TRBV28 and TRBJ1-3; D is unresolved. Trimming removed 5 bases from V and 1 base from J, with 6 bases in between. The CDR3 contains 13 residues. The germline V gene has CDR1 MDHEN and CDR2 SYDVKM. This CDR3 reads CASSRGSGNTIYF. The CDR3 nucleotides read TGTGCCAGCAGTCGCGGTTCTGGAAACACCATATATTTT.

This clonotype came up a few times. The CDR3 spells CASSPYQDVTEAFF. The CDR3 DNA reads TGTGCCAGCAGTCCCTACCAAGATGTCACTGAAGCTTTCTTT. The genes are TRBV28 and TRBJ1-1, with D uncertain. CDR3 length: 14 amino acids. Germline V gene sequence: CDR1 MDHEN, CDR2 SYDVKM. The V end was cut by 5 bases, the J end by 4 bases, with 14 bases between.

At least ten counts were recorded for this clonotype. The chain combines TRBV28 with TRBJ2-7; D ambiguous. The length of the CDR3 is 13 residues. Trimming removed 11 bases at V and 0 bases at J, with 14 bases between. Germline lookup yields CDR1 MDHEN and CDR2 SYDVKM. CDR3 in DNA: TGTGCCTCCAAGCCCCGGGTCTCCTACGAGCAGTACTTC. Its protein product is CASKPRVSYEQYF.

This clonotype was found a few times. The gene calls are TRBV4-1 and TRBJ1-2; D gene uncertain. The V gene lost 1 base and the J gene lost 1 base, with 7 bases spanning the gap. This CDR3 comprises 14 residues. CDR1 is MGHRA, CDR2 YSYEKL, per germline. CDR3 sequence reads: CASSQGGRNYGYTF. In DNA, the CDR3 is TGCGCCAGCAGCCAAGGCGGACGTAACTATGGCTACACCTTC.

This chain connects TRBV4-2 to TRBJ2-6; D perhaps matches TRBD1 (5 bases). The ends were cut back, 2 bases at V and 0 bases at J, with 11 bases in the middle. In germline, CDR1 is LGHNA, CDR2 YNFKEQ. This CDR3 region has 17 residues. The CDR3 DNA sequence: TGTGCCAGCAGCCAATCCGACAGCTCCTCTGGGGCCAACGTCCTGACTTTC. Translation gives CASSQSDSSSGANVLTF.

This sequence joins TRBV7-2 and TRBJ1-1; D is undetermined. The CDR3 has 15 amino acids. Germline CDR1 is SGHTA and CDR2 is FQGNSA. Trimming stripped 1 base from V and 3 bases from J, with 12 bases between. CDR3 protein: CASSLGVGIDTEAFF. As DNA, the CDR3 is TGTGCCAGCAGCTTAGGTGTAGGCATAGACACTGAAGCTTTCTTT. Full variable domain (rest looked up from reference TRBV7-2 and TRBJ1-1): GAGVSQSPSNKVTEKGKDVELRCDPISGHTALYWYRQSLGQGLEFLIYFQGNSAPDKSGLPSDRFSAERTGGSVSTLTIQRTQQEDSAVYLCASSLGVGIDTEAFFGQGTRLTVV.

This rearrangement joins TRBV7-3 to TRBJ2-3; D unresolved. Looked up from germline, CDR1 is SGHTA and CDR2 is FQGTGA. The ends were cut back, 4 bases at V and 2 bases at J, with 13 bases in the middle. The CDR3 consists of 15 residues. CDR3 in amino acids: CASSSSGPTTDTQYF. CDR3 in DNA: TGTGCCAGCAGCTCCTCCGGGCCCACCACAGATACGCAGTATTTT.

On this clonotype: It may be a read error: a sequence one base away is much more abundant. This likely comes from a read error, as the CDR3 has no conserved phenylalanine or tryptophan at its end. The V and J genes are TRBV7-9 and TRBJ1-1; D might be TRBD1 (6 bases). This CDR3 is built from 14 residues. Germline CDR1 is SEHNR and CDR2 is FQNEAQ (reference sequence). V was shortened by 5 bases and J by 1 base, with 11 bases between the two germline ends. In DNA, the CDR3 is TGTGCCAGCAGCAGCGGACAGACGAACACTGAAGCTTTCTCT. Its protein product is CASSSGQTNTEAFS.

This chain uses TRBV4-1 with TRBJ2-5, with TRBD2 identical over 11 bases. The CDR3 is 17 amino acids. Unmatched junction bases numbered 11, after V lost 1 base and J lost 7 bases. Germline assignment: CDR1 MGHRA and CDR2 YSYEKL. The DNA for the CDR3 is TGCGCCAGCAGCCAAGTAGTGCGACTAGCGGGATGGTCGACCCAGTACTTC. It is translated as CASSQVVRLAGWSTQYF.